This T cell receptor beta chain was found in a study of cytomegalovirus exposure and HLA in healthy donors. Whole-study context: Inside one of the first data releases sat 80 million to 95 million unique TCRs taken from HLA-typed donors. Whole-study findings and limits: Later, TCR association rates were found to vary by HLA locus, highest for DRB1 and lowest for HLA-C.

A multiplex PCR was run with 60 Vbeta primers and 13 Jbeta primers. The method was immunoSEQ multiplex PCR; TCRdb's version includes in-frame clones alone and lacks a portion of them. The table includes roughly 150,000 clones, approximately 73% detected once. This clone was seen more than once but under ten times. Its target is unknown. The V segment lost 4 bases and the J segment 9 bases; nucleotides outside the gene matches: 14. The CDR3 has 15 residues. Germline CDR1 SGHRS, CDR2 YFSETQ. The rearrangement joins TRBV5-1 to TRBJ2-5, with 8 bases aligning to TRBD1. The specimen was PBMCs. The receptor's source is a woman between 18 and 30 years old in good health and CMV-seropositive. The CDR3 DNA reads TGCGCCAGCAGCCCGGACAGGGTTTTTGGATCGGCCCAGTACTTC. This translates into CASSPDRVFGSAQYF. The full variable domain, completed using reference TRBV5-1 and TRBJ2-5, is KAGVTQTPRYLIKTRGQQVTLSCSPISGHRSVSWYQQTPGQGLQFLFEYFSETQRNKGNFPGRFSGRQFSNSRSEMNVSTLELGDSALYLCASSPDRVFGSAQYFGPGTRLLVL.